The clone carrying this TCR beta chain was recorded many times. What it binds is not known. TCRdb re-called the multiplex PCR reads with MiXCR, one entry per CDR3 protein. The sample contains more than 200,000 distinct CDR3 sequences, about 30% of which appear only once. The data were obtained in a study of breast tumors, draining lymph nodes, adjacent tissues. Study outcomes and limitations: Data fit most tumor T cells coming from lymph node, expanding in tumor. Compared with lymph nodes, tumors were less diverse; compared with nontumor tissue, more.

The V gene's germline CDR1 is MNHNY and CDR2 SVGAGI (reference sequence). The CDR3 has 13 residues. Trimming took off 8 bases at V and 1 base at J, with 12 bases between the two ends. Samples came from axillary lymph nodes draining the breast cancer. Specimen: axillary lymph node tissue. The chain employs TRBV6-6 and TRBJ2-7, with D perhaps matching TRBD1 (6 bases). This receptor was obtained from a female donor with breast cancer. Some clones in this sample may be carry-over from other donors' samples. CDR3 in DNA: TGTGCCAGCGGGGGACACCTATCCTACGAGCAGTACTTC. It yields the protein CASGGHLSYEQYF.